This is a list of T cell receptor beta chains from one sample in a study of blood T cell repertoires in COVID-19. Clones were sequenced by immunoSEQ multiplex PCR, and TCRdb holds only the in-frame ones, with some missing. The sample has some 120,000 clones; approximately 74% are singletons. Sequencing was done on a sample of peripheral blood. The origin of the receptors is a man aged 60-69 years with acute or convalescent COVID-19. The CDR3 runs from the conserved cysteine through the conserved F or W. Fields, in order: CDR3 length, J gene, V gene, CDR3 protein.

>16|TRBJ1-5|TRBV29-1
CSVAPEDSDSNQPQHF
>15|TRBJ1-2|TRBV3-1/TRBV3-2
CASSRTTGKGDGYTF
>13|TRBJ1-4|TRBV6-5
CASTRDPNEKLFF
>18|TRBJ1-2|TRBV5-1
CASSVTPGQGAFSYGYTF
>12|TRBJ2-7|TRBV2
CASSSDRSRGYF
>17|TRBJ1-5|TRBV28
CASSPTDRRYSNQPQHF
>13|TRBJ2-3|TRBV24-1
CATSDTLDYTQYF
>13|TRBJ1-2|TRBV5-1
CASQKQGADGYTF
>15|TRBJ1-1|TRBV4-1
CASSHEQGAGTEAFF
>14|TRBJ1-2|TRBV29-1
CSVVPGTASYGYTF
>14|TRBJ1-5|TRBV6-1
CASSESQRGQPQHF
>15|TRBJ1-1|TRBV11-1
CASSSRDRENTEAFF
>14|TRBJ1-1|TRBV6-5
CASKGGGPNTEAFF
>14|TRBJ1-2|TRBV15
CATSRWTGGEGYTF
>15|TRBJ2-3|TRBV7-2
CASSLRREGTDTQYF
>17|TRBJ1-2|TRBV19
CASLMRAATVRNYGYTF
>13|TRBJ1-1|TRBV27
CASSLRRNTEAFF
>13|TRBJ2-1|TRBV6-5
CAIWPSSYNEQFF
>14|TRBJ2-2|TRBV4-2
CASSQVGHGGELFF
>17|TRBJ2-4|TRBV18
CASSPIDAGLAKNIQYF
>15|TRBJ2-1|TRBV15
CATSSRTSGSHEQFF
>16|TRBJ2-7|TRBV3-1/TRBV3-2
CASSQSRIAGRGEQYF
>14|TRBJ1-4|TRBV19
CASSMEPLNEKLFF
>18|TRBJ2-1|TRBV11-3
CASSSGSGTDSPSNEQFF
>12|TRBJ1-5|TRBV29-1
CSAGTAGQPQHF
>17|TRBJ2-1|TRBV7-9
CASSSKASGSSYNEQFF
>14|TRBJ1-2|TRBV18
CASSPDKGVRGYTF
>14|TRBJ1-1|TRBV7-9
CASSSRTGRTEAFF
>14|TRBJ1-6|TRBV2
CASTAGRQGSPLHF
>15|TRBJ1-1|TRBV10-2
CASSESLRGLDEAFF
>11|TRBJ1-2|TRBV30
CAWSVRYGYTF
>14|TRBJ2-4|TRBV2
CASRVAVAKNIQYF
>14|TRBJ2-5|TRBV3-1/TRBV3-2
CASSRWKGGETQYF
>15|TRBJ2-5|TRBV3-1/TRBV3-2
CASSPQLAGGETQYF
>14|TRBJ1-2|TRBV18
CASSPWVGGDGYTF
>12|TRBJ2-7|TRBV30
CAWSVANHEQYF
>18|TRBJ2-1|TRBV7-9
CASSQGPGLAGGNNEQFF
>16|TRBJ2-1|TRBV28
CATSPGLAGGRNEQFF
>20|TRBJ1-1|TRBV7-3
CASSLKPAPTGEARGTEAFF
>14|TRBJ2-5|TRBV23-1
CARNPFWGHETQYF
>16|TRBJ2-7|TRBV18
CASSPQKGGSSYEQYF
>14|TRBJ1-5|TRBV6-5
CATRDGGSNQPQHF
>14|TRBJ2-7|TRBV6-5
CASTGVGTANEQYF
>15|TRBJ1-1|TRBV5-6
CASSLVARKNTEAFF
>14|TRBJ2-1|TRBV24-1
CATSDQRLVNEQFF
>14|TRBJ1-1|TRBV10-3
CAIRGDREGTEAFF
>14|TRBJ1-1|TRBV5-1
CASSRMTGNTEAFF
>14|TRBJ1-2|TRBV18
CASSPTGPNYGYTF
>19|TRBJ2-1|TRBV10-2
CASSDVELSGGISYNEQFF
>14|TRBJ1-4|TRBV7-2
CASSKGGSNEKLFF
>14|TRBJ1-6|TRBV7-9
CASSTGQGISPLHF
>15|TRBJ1-2|TRBV27
CASSQPGQANYGYTF
>13|TRBJ2-7|TRBV4-1
CASSQDIPYEQYF